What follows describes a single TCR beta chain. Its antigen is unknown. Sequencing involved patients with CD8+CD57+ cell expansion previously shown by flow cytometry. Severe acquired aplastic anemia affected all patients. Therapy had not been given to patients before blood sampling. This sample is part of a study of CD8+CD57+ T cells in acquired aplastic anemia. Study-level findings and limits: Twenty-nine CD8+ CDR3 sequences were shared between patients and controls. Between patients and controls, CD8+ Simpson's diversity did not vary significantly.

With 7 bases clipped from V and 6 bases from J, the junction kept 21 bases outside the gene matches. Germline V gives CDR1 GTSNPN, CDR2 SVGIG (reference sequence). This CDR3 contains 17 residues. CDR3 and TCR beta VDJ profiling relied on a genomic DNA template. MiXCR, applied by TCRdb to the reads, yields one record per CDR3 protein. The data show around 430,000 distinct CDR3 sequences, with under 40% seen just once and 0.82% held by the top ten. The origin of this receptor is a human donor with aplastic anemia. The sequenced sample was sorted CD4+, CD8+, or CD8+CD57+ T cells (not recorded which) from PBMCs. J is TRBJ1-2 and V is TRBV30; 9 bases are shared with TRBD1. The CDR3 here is CASRNLGQGGIANGYTF. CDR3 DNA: TGTGCCTCGAGAAACCTGGGACAGGGAGGAATAGCTAATGGCTACACCTTC.